The T cell receptor beta chain under discussion was sequenced for a study of shared clonotypes between healthy human individuals. Researchers ran the assay at a deep level. Profiled with immunoSEQ multiplex PCR; TCRdb holds only in-frame clones, not every one. The profile shows about half a million clones, 81% of them singletons. This CDR3 contains 11 residues. Trimming took off 5 bases at V and 8 bases at J, with 9 bases between the two ends. Germline values: CDR1 SNHLY, CDR2 FYNNEI. The sequenced sample consisted of PBMCs. The receptor comes from a woman in her thirties or forties in good health. Some clones in this sample may be carry-over from other donors' samples. The chain is built from TRBV2 and TRBJ1-2; D uncertain. CDR3 nucleotides: TGTGCCAGCAGTAGATTCAGCGGCTACACCTTC. Protein: CASSRFSGYTF.